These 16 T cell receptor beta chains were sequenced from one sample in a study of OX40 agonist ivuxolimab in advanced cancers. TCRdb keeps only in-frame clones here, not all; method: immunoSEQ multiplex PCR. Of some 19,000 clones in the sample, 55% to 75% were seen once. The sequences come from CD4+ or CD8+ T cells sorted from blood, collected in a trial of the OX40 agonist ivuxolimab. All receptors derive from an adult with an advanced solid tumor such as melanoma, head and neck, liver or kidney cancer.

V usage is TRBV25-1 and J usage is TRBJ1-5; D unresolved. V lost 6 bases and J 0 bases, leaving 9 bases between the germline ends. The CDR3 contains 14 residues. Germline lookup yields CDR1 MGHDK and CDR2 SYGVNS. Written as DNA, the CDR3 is TGTGCCAGCAGCCTTGGTTATAGCAATCAGCCCCAGCATTTT. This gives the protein CASSLGYSNQPQHF.

This chain's CDR3 is CATSRDVGVSYEQYF. CDR3 DNA sequence: TGTGCCACCAGCAGAGATGTGGGGGTGTCCTACGAGCAGTACTTC. The rearrangement uses TRBV15 and TRBJ2-7, with D perhaps assigned TRBD1 or TRBD2 (5 bases each). The CDR3 loop spans 15 amino acids. Germline V CDR1 and CDR2: LNHNV, YYDKDF (reference sequence). The germline V and J ends were trimmed by 0 bases and 1 base, with 10 bases remaining between them.

In nucleotides, the CDR3 is TGTGCCAGCAGCTTGCCAGGGTCTTTAGATGGCTACACCTTC. Translating gives CASSLPGSLDGYTF. This chain links TRBV5-4 with TRBJ1-2; perhaps TRBD1 as D (5 bases). The germline CDR1 and CDR2 sequences are SGHNT and YYREEE (reference sequence). This CDR3 is built from 14 residues. The V end lost 1 base, the J end lost 6 bases, and 13 bases lay between the germline ends.

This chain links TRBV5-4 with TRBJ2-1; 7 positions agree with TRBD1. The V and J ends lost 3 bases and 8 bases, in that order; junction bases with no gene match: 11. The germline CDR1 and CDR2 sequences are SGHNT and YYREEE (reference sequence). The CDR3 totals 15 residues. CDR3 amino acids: CASSSALDREYEQFF. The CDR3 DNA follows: TGTGCCAGCAGCTCCGCCCTAGACAGGGAATATGAGCAGTTCTTC. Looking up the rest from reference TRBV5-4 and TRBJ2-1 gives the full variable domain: ETGVTQSPTHLIKTRGQQVTLRCSSQSGHNTVSWYQQALGQGPQFIFQYYREEENGRGNFPPRFSGLQFPNYSSELNVNALELDDSALYLCASSSALDREYEQFFGPGTRLTVL.

CDR3 in amino acids: CASSPGQGGRPQHF. The DNA of the CDR3 is TGTGCCAGCAGTCCGGGACAGGGGGGGAGGCCCCAGCATTTT. The genes are TRBV27 and TRBJ1-5, with 11 bases matching TRBD1. Germline CDR1 reads MNHEY; CDR2 reads SMNVEV (reference sequence). The CDR3 extends over 14 amino acids. J was trimmed by 9 bases and V by 5 bases; bases with no gene match: 6.

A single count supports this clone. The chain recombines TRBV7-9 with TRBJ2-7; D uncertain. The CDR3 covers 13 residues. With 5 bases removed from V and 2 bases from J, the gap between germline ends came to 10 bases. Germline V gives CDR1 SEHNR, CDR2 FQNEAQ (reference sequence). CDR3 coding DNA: TGTGCCAGCAGCGATAGGGCGGCCTACGAGCAGTACTTC. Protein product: CASSDRAAYEQYF. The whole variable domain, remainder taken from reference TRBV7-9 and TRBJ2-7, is DTGVSQNPRHKITKRGQNVTFRCDPISEHNRLYWYRQTLGQGPEFLTYFQNEAQLEKSRLLSDRFSAERPKGSFSTLEIQRTEQGDSAMYLCASSDRAAYEQYFGPGTRLTVT.

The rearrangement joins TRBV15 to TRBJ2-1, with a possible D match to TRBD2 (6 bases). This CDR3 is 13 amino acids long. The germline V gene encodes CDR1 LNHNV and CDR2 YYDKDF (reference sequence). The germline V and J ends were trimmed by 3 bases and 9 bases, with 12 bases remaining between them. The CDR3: CATSSPRGGEQFF. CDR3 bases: TGTGCCACCAGCAGTCCCCGGGGAGGTGAGCAGTTCTTC. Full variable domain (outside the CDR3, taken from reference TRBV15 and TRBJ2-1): DAMVIQNPRYQVTQFGKPVTLSCSQTLNHNVMYWYQQKSSQAPKLLFHYYDKDFNNEADTPDNFQSRRPNTSFCFLDIRSPGLGDTAMYLCATSSPRGGEQFFGPGTRLTVL.

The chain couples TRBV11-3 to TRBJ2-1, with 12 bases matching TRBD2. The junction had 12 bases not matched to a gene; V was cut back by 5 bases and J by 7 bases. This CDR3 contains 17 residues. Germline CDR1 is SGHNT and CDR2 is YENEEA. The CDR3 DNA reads TGTGCCAGCAGCCCTCGGGCTAGCGGGGGGGCAAGTAATGAGCAGTTCTTC. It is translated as CASSPRASGGASNEQFF.

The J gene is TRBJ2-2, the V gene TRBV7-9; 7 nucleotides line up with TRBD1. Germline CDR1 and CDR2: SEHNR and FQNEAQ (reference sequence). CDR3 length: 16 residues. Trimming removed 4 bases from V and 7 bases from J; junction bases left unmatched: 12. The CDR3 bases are TGTGCCAGCAGCTACGACACAGGGGTGAAGGACGGGGAGCTGTTTTTT. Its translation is CASSYDTGVKDGELFF.

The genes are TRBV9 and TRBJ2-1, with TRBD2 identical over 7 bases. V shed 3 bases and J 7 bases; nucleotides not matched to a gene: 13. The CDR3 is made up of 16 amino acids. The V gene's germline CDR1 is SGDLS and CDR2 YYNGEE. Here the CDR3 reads CASSGGGLAAGNEQFF. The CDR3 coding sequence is TGTGCCAGCAGCGGTGGAGGTCTAGCGGCTGGAAATGAGCAGTTCTTC.

This CDR3 is CASSALGHEQYF. The CDR3, as DNA: TGTGCCAGCAGTGCTCTAGGCCACGAGCAGTACTTC. The V and J genes are TRBV6-1 and TRBJ2-7; D gene unclear. Germline loops: CDR1 MNHNS, CDR2 SASEGT. This CDR3 comprises 12 residues. The V and J ends lost 4 bases and 5 bases respectively, with 9 bases between them.

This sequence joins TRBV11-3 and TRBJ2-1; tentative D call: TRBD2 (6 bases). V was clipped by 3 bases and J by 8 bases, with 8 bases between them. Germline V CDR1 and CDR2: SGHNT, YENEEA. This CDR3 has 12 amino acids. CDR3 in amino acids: CASSFGGDEQFF. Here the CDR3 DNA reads TGTGCCAGCAGCTTCGGGGGAGATGAGCAGTTCTTC. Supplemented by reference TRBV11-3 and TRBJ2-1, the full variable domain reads EAGVVQSPRYKIIEKKQPVAFWCNPISGHNTLYWYLQNLGQGPELLIRYENEEAVDDSQLPKDRFSAERLKGVDSTLKIQPAELGDSAVYLCASSFGGDEQFFGPGTRLTVL.

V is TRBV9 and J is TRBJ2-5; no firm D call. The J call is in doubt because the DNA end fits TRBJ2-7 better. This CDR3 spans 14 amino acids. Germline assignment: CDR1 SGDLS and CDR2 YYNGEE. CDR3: CASSVANWDYEQYF. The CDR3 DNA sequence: TGTGCCAGCAGCGTAGCGAACTGGGACTACGAGCAGTACTTC.

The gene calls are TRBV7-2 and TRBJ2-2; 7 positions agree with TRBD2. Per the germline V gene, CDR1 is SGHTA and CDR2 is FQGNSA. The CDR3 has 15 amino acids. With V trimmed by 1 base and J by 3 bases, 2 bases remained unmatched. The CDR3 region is CASSLGTSHTGELFF. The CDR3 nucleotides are TGTGCCAGCAGCTTAGGGACTAGTCACACCGGGGAGCTGTTTTTT.

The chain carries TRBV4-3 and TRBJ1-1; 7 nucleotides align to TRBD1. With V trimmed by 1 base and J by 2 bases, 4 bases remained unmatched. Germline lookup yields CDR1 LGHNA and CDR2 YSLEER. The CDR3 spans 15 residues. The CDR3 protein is CASSQGTGLNTEAFF. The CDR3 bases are TGCGCCAGCAGCCAAGGGACAGGCCTAAACACTGAAGCTTTCTTT.

The CDR3 nucleotides are TGTGCCAGCAGGGCGGGGGAGCAGTTCTTC. It specifies CASRAGEQFF. V is TRBV6-6 and J is TRBJ2-1; weak D call: TRBD2 (6 bases). The ends were cut back, 6 bases at V and 10 bases at J, with 7 bases in the middle. Germline values: CDR1 MNHNY, CDR2 SVGAGI (reference sequence). The CDR3 consists of 10 residues.